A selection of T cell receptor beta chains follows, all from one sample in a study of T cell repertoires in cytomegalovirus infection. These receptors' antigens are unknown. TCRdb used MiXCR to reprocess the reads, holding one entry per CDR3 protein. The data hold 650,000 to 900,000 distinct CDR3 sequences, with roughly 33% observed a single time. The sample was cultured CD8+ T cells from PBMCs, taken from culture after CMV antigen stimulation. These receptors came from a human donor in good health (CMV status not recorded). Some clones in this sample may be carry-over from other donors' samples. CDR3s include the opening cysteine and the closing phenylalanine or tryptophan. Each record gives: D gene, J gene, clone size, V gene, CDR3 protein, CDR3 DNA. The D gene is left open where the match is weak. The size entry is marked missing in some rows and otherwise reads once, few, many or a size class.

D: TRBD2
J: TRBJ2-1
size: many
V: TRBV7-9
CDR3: CASSWTSGGRNEQFF
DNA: TGTGCCAGCAGCTGGACTAGCGGGGGGCGCAATGAGCAGTTCTTC

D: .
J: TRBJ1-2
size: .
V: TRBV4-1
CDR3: CASSQRTQGKVYGYTF
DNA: TGCGCCAGCAGCCAACGAACCCAGGGGAAGGTCTATGGCTACACCTTC

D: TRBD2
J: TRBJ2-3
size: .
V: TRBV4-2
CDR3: CASSQDIVVGGSTDTQYF
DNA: TGTGCCAGCAGCCAAGATATAGTTGTGGGGGGGAGCACAGATACGCAGTATTTT

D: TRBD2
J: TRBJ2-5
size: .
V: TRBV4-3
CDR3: CASSPVAGQETQYF
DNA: TGCGCCAGCAGCCCAGTAGCGGGGCAAGAGACCCAGTACTTC

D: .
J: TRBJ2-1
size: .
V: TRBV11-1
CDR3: CATEGHLYNEQFF
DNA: TGTGCCACCGAAGGGCATCTATACAATGAGCAGTTCTTC

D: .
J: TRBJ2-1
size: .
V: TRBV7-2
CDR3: CASETGNEQFF
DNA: TGTGCCAGTGAAACAGGGAATGAGCAGTTCTTC

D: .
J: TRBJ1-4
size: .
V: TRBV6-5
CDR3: CASSYSWADEKLFF
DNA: TGTGCCAGCAGTTACTCGTGGGCTGATGAAAAACTGTTTTTT

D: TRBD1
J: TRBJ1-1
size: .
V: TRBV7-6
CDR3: CASSGLSGQGIAEAFF
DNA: TGTGCCAGCAGCGGATTGTCGGGACAGGGGATAGCTGAAGCTTTCTTT

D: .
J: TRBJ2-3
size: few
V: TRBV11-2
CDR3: CASSTTPDTQYF
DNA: TGTGCCAGCAGCACCACCCCAGATACGCAGTATTTT

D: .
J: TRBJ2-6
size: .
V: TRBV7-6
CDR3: CATPGGGARAAGANVLTF
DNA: TGTGCCACCCCTGGAGGGGGAGCGAGAGCAGCTGGGGCCAACGTCCTGACTTTC

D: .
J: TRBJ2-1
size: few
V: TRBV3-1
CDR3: CASSQVYGSYNEQFF
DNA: TGTGCCAGCAGCCAAGTTTATGGAAGCTACAATGAGCAGTTCTTC

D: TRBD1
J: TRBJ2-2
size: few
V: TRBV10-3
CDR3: CAIRTGDAGELFF
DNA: TGTGCCATCAGGACAGGGGATGCCGGGGAGCTGTTTTTT

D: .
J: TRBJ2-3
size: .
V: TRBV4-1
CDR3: CASSQEGSADTQYF
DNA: TGCGCCAGCAGCCAAGAAGGAAGTGCAGATACGCAGTATTTT

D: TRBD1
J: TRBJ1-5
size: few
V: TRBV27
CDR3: CASSSRQGSNQPQHF
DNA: TGTGCCAGCAGTTCCAGACAGGGATCTAATCAGCCCCAGCATTTT

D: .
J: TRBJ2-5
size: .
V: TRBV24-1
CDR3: CATSSGKQETQYF
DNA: TGTGCCACCAGTTCGGGGAAACAAGAGACCCAGTACTTC